The sequence of this T cell receptor beta chain was determined in a study of siplizumab effects on memory and regulatory T cells. Sequencing was performed with immunoSEQ multiplex PCR; in TCRdb, only in-frame clones are kept and a portion is missing. The sample lists around 100,000 clones, about 91% occurring once. Germline V gene data show CDR1 as SGHKS and CDR2 as YYEKEE (reference sequence). Trimming shortened V by 0 bases and J by 4 bases, and 13 bases separated the two germline ends. This CDR3 has 16 amino acids. The source material was CD4+ T cells sorted from blood. The chain uses TRBV5-5 and TRBJ1-4; tentatively, D is TRBD1 (5 bases). This clonotype was obtained from a human donor in good health. This CDR3 reads CASSLAPGVVNEKLFF. CDR3 nucleotide sequence: TGTGCCAGCAGCTTGGCTCCGGGGGTGGTTAATGAAAAACTGTTTTTT.